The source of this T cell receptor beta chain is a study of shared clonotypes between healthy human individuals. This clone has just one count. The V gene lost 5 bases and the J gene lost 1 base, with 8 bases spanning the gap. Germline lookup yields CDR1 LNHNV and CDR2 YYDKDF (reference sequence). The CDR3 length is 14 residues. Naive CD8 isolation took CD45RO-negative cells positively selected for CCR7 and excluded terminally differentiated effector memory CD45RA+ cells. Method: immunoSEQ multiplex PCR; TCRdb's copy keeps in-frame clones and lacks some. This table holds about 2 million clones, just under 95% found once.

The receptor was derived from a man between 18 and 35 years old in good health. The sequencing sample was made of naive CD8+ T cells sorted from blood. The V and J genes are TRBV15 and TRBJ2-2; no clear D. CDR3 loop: CATSPDENTGELFF. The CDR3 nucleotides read TGTGCCACCAGCCCCGACGAGAACACCGGGGAGCTGTTTTTT.